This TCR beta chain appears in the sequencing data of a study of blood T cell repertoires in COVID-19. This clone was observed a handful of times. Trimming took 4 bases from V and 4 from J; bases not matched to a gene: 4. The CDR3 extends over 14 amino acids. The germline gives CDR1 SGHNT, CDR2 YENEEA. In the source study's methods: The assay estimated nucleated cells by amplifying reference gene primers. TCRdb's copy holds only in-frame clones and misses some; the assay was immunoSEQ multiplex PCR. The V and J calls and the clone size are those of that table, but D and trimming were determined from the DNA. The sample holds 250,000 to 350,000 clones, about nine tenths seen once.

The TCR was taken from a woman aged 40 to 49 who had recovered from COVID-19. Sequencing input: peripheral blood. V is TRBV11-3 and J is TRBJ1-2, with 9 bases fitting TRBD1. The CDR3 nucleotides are TGTGCCAGCAGCTCGGGACAGGGAACCTATGGCTACACCTTC. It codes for CASSSGQGTYGYTF.